This T cell receptor beta chain was identified during a study of blood T cell repertoires in COVID-19. Between the trimmed V and J ends, which lost 1 base and 1 base, there was a span of 7 bases. CDR1 and CDR2 (germline): SGHNT, YENEEA. This CDR3 is built from 15 residues. Per the original methods: Nucleated cell number was recorded as an estimate derived from reference gene primer amplification. Sequencing was performed with immunoSEQ multiplex PCR; in TCRdb, only in-frame clones are kept and a portion is missing. D and trimming come from the DNA, and the V and J calls and clone size come from that table. Seen here are around 280,000 clones, almost 90% observed once, and the top ten hold approximately 10%.

The origin of this receptor is a woman under 40 with COVID-19, enrolled during active disease. The sample was peripheral blood. The rearrangement uses TRBV11-3 and TRBJ2-2, with D perhaps TRBD2 (5 bases). The CDR3 reads CASSLVRGNTGELFF. The CDR3 coding sequence is TGTGCCAGCAGCTTAGTCCGGGGGAACACCGGGGAGCTGTTTTTT.